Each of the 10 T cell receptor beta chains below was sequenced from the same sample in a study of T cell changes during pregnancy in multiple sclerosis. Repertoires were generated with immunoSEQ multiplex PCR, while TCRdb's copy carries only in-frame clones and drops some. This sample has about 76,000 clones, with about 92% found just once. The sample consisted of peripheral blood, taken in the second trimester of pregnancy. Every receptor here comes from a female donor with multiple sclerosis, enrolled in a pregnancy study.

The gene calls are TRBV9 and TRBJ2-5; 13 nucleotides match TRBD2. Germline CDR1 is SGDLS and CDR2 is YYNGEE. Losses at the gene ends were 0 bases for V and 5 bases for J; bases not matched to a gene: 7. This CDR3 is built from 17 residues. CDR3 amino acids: CASSVDTSGGVRETQYF. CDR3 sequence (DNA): TGTGCCAGCAGCGTAGATACTAGCGGGGGGGTGAGGGAGACCCAGTACTTC.

CDR3 DNA sequence: TGCGCCAGCAGCCCGGGGACAGGCAATCAGCCCCAGCATTTT. Residues: CASSPGTGNQPQHF. The V gene is TRBV4-1, the J gene TRBJ1-5, with 7 bases aligning to TRBD1. Germline-derived CDR1 and CDR2 are MGHRA and YSYEKL. CDR3 length equals 14 residues. V lost 4 bases and J lost 2; bases outside the gene matches: 2.

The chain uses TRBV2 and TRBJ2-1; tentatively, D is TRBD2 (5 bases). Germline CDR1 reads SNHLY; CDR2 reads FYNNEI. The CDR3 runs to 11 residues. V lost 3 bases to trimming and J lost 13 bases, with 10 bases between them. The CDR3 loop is CASSDSGSQFF. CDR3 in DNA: TGTGCCAGCAGTGATTCGGGGTCCCAGTTCTTC.

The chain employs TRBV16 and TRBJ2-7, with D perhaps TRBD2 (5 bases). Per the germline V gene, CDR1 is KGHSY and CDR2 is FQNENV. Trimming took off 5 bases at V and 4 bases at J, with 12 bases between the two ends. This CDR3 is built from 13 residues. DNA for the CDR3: TGTGCCAGCAGCTCAGGCCGGGGATACGAGCAGTACTTC. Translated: CASSSGRGYEQYF. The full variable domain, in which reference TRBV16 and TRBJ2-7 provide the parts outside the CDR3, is GEEVAQTPKHLVRGEGQKAKLYCAPIKGHSYVFWYQQVLKNEFKFLISFQNENVFDETGMPKERFSAKCLPNSPCSLEIQATKLEDSAVYFCASSSGRGYEQYFGPGTRLTVT.

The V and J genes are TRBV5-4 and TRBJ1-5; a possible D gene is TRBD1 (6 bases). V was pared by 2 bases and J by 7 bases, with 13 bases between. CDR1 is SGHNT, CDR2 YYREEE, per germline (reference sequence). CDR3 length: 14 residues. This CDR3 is CASSLAGEGQPQHF. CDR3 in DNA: TGTGCCAGCAGCTTAGCAGGGGAGGGCCAGCCCCAGCATTTT.

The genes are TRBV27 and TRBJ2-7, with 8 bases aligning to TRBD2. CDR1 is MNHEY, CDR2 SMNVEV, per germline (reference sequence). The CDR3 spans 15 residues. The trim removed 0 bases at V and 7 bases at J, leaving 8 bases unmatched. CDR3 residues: CASSLSGRGEGEQYF. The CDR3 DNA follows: TGTGCCAGCAGTTTATCTGGGCGGGGGGAAGGGGAGCAGTACTTC.

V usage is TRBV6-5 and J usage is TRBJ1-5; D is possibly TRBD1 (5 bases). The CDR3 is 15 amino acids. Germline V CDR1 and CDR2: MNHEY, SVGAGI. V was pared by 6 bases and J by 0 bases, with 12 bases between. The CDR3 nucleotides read TGTGCCAGCAGGCGGGGCCAATATAGCAATCAGCCCCAGCATTTT. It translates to CASRRGQYSNQPQHF.

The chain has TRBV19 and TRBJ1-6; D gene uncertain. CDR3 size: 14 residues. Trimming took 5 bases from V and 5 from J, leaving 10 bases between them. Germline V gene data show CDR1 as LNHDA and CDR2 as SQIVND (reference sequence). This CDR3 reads CASSFRVDNSPLHF. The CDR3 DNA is TGTGCCAGTAGTTTCCGGGTCGATAATTCACCCCTCCACTTT.

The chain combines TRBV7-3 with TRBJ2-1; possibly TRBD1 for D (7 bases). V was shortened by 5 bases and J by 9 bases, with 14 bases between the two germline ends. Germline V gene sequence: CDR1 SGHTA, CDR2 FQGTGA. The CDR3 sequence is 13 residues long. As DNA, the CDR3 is TGTGCCAGCAGCCTTCCAGGGGGGAGTGAGCAGTTCTTC. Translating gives CASSLPGGSEQFF.

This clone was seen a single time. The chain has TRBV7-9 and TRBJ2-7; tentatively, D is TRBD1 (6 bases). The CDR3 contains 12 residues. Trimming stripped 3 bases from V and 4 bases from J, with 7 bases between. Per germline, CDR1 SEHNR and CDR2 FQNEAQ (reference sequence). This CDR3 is CASSFTGYEQYF. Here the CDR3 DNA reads TGTGCCAGCAGCTTCACAGGGTACGAGCAGTACTTC.